Below, 12 T cell receptor beta chains from the same sample are listed, as sequenced in a study of cytomegalovirus exposure and HLA in healthy donors. Primers included in the PCR were 60 Vbeta and 13 Jbeta primers. Clones were read by immunoSEQ multiplex PCR, and TCRdb kept only the in-frame ones, dropping some. The data hold 100,000 to 120,000 clones, with approximately 80% observed a single time. The sequencing sample was made of PBMCs. The receptor source for this set is a woman younger than 45 in good health and CMV-seropositive.

This chain uses TRBV6-1 with TRBJ2-4; possibly TRBD1 for D (6 bases). The CDR3 contains 13 residues. CDR1 and CDR2 (germline): MNHNS, SASEGT. Trimming cost V 6 bases and J 5 bases, with 11 bases left between them. The DNA for the CDR3 is TGTGCCAGCAGAACAGGGTTCCAAAACATTCAGTACTTC. Translated, it gives CASRTGFQNIQYF.

V usage is TRBV18 and J usage is TRBJ2-1; unclear D gene. Germline loops: CDR1 KGHSH, CDR2 LQKENI. V was clipped by 4 bases and J by 7 bases, with 11 bases between them. This CDR3 comprises 13 residues. The CDR3: CASSLLNRNEQFF. CDR3 nucleotide sequence: TGTGCCAGCTCACTACTAAATAGGAATGAGCAGTTCTTC.

This clone was seen a single time. The chain has TRBV14 and TRBJ1-1; perhaps TRBD1 as D (6 bases). The germline V gene has CDR1 SGHDN and CDR2 FVKESK. The germline V and J ends were trimmed by 5 bases and 1 base, with 17 bases remaining between them. The CDR3 has 16 amino acids. DNA of the CDR3: TGTGCCAGCAGCTTCCTTCGGACAGATAAGAACACTGAAGCTTTCTTT. Its protein is CASSFLRTDKNTEAFF.

V and J are TRBV6-1 and TRBJ2-7; D is uncertain. With 7 bases removed from V and 3 bases from J, the gap between germline ends came to 13 bases. The CDR3 is made up of 13 amino acids. The germline CDR1 and CDR2 sequences are MNHNS and SASEGT. The chain's CDR3 is CASTNLEFYEQYF. In DNA form, the CDR3 reads TGTGCCAGCACCAACCTGGAGTTCTACGAGCAGTACTTC.

The chain uses TRBV4-1 and TRBJ2-7, with D possibly being TRBD2 (6 bases). This CDR3 is built from 15 residues. CDR1 is MGHRA and CDR2 is YSYEKL in the germline V gene. The V end was cut by 4 bases, the J end by 1 base, with 14 bases between. This CDR3 is CASSLEGLNSYEQYF. The CDR3 DNA reads TGCGCCAGCAGCCTGGAGGGGTTAAATTCCTACGAGCAGTACTTC.

This clone was detected only a few times. The rearrangement links TRBV10-3 to TRBJ2-1, with 10 nucleotides matching TRBD2. The CDR3 has 15 amino acids. V shed 10 bases, J shed 7 bases, and the junction held 13 bases outside the gene matches. Germline V gene sequence: CDR1 ENHRY, CDR2 SYGVKD. The CDR3 reads CATAWKAGGENEQFF. The CDR3, as DNA: TGTGCCACCGCGTGGAAAGCGGGAGGGGAAAATGAGCAGTTCTTC.

The CDR3 DNA is TGTGCCAGCAGTGAACAGTACTCTGGAAACACCATATATTTT. Protein sequence: CASSEQYSGNTIYF. The V call is TRBV2, the J call TRBJ1-3; D is undetermined. Trimming removed 2 bases at V and 0 bases at J, with 5 bases between. Germline CDR1 and CDR2: SNHLY and FYNNEI. The CDR3 is made up of 14 amino acids.

Remarks on this clone: The sample carries other DNA sequences with the same CDR3. The chain uses TRBV10-3 and TRBJ1-1; D may be TRBD1 (5 bases). There are 16 residues in the CDR3. Looked up from germline, CDR1 is ENHRY and CDR2 is SYGVKD. The V and J ends lost 4 bases and 4 bases respectively, with 19 bases between them. CDR3 sequence: CAISARQTGMGTEAFF. CDR3 DNA: TGTGCCATCAGTGCGAGACAGACCGGTATGGGCACTGAAGCTTTCTTT.

The chain has TRBV18 and TRBJ1-1; D is perhaps TRBD1 (6 bases). V lost 1 base to trimming and J lost 1 base, with 7 bases between them. Germline V gene data show CDR1 as KGHSH and CDR2 as LQKENI. The CDR3 length is 14 residues. CDR3 loop: CASSPQGENTEAFF. CDR3 bases: TGTGCCAGCTCACCACAGGGGGAGAACACTGAAGCTTTCTTT.

This chain links TRBV25-1 with TRBJ2-7; possible D gene TRBD2, 5 bases. V was cut by 3 bases and J by 2 bases, with 11 bases left in between. Germline V gene data show CDR1 as MGHDK and CDR2 as SYGVNS. The CDR3 has 14 amino acids. DNA of the CDR3: TGTGCCAGCAGTGACTGGCAGCGGACCTACGAGCAGTACTTC. The encoded protein is CASSDWQRTYEQYF.

The genes are TRBV2 and TRBJ2-7; the match to TRBD1 covers 7 bases. Trimming at V came to 7 bases and at J to 6 bases, leaving 12 bases not matched to a gene. This CDR3 is built from 14 residues. From germline, CDR1 is SNHLY and CDR2 FYNNEI. CDR3: CASIKGQMLPEQYF. CDR3 bases: TGTGCCAGCATTAAGGGACAGATGCTGCCCGAGCAGTACTTC.

V gene TRBV7-9 combines with J gene TRBJ2-1, with D maybe TRBD2 (6 bases). The germline gives CDR1 SEHNR, CDR2 FQNEAQ (reference sequence). V dropped 6 bases and J dropped 0 bases, with 9 bases sitting between them. The CDR3 extends over 14 amino acids. CDR3 sequence (DNA): TGTGCCAGCAGAGGGAGGAGCTCCTACAATGAGCAGTTCTTC. This translates into CASRGRSSYNEQFF.